These T cell receptor beta chains were read from a single sample in a study of identical twins. TCRdb analysed the 5' RACE reads with MiXCR anew, one entry per CDR3 protein. The sample records hundreds of thousands of distinct CDR3 sequences, about 12% being singletons. The data also belong to a second study, concerning yellow fever vaccine responses in identical twins.

The sample taken for sequencing was PBMCs. These receptors were taken from a woman aged 18-30 years in good health. CDR3s leave out the opening cysteine and the closing phenylalanine or tryptophan. Clone size is given for some rows only: seen once, a few or many times, or a class if the clone is expanded.

size,J,V,CDR3
-,TRBJ2-2,TRBV7-9,ASSLSTRSTGELF
few,TRBJ2-2,TRBV20-1,SATGAGGELF
-,TRBJ2-5,TRBV29-1,SVEYTQGNQETQY
few,TRBJ1-1,TRBV5-1,ASSWRGHTGTEAF
few,TRBJ1-5,TRBV12-3/TRBV12-4,ASRTTGGNQPQH
few,TRBJ2-7,TRBV29-1,SVEDGVETSGKQY
-,TRBJ1-1,TRBV28,ASVFRGEAF
few,TRBJ1-6,TRBV5-6,ASSLGDRASPLH
few,TRBJ2-1,TRBV20-1,SARDRGHNEQF
-,TRBJ2-7,TRBV4-2,ASSHPPDSSGSWYEQY
-,TRBJ2-1,TRBV29-1,SAQGQGNEQF
-,TRBJ2-1,TRBV28,ASSPPPTGKSSYNEQF
few,TRBJ2-1,TRBV11-2,ASSLEEDLNRVWYEQF
-,TRBJ2-7,TRBV11-3,ASSLSVGGFYEQY
few,TRBJ2-1,TRBV3-1,ASSQVAGELGQGTYNEQF
-,TRBJ1-1,TRBV5-6,ASSRMEANTEAF
few,TRBJ2-3,TRBV4-1,ASSPTGLAVLIVDTQY
-,TRBJ2-4,TRBV4-1,ASSQEIGTAFIQY
few,TRBJ2-3,TRBV20-1,SARRRGTDTQY
few,TRBJ2-1,TRBV6-1,ASSPLVGPAEQF
few,TRBJ1-1,TRBV7-2,ASSLRWTGNTEAF
-,TRBJ2-5,TRBV20-1,SATGTSGGYQETQY
few,TRBJ2-3,TRBV18,ASSPRSGGPDTQY
few,TRBJ2-1,TRBV2,ASRQGTNEQF
-,TRBJ1-2,TRBV6-2/TRBV6-3,ASRGTGPLGYT
-,TRBJ1-4,TRBV18,ASSPPVSDEKLF
-,TRBJ1-5,TRBV28,ASSLLFGNQPQH
few,TRBJ2-3,TRBV7-2,ASSLGPGGARDTQY
-,TRBJ2-3,TRBV2,ASKRISTDTQY
-,TRBJ2-1,TRBV27,ASSFGGSKNNEQF
few,TRBJ2-1,TRBV2,ASRERGGLFNEQF
-,TRBJ2-7,TRBV5-1,ASSFVLSDYEQY
many,TRBJ1-4,TRBV7-2,ASSFQTGDNEKLF
-,TRBJ2-1,TRBV7-9,ASSSTGKTPYNEQF
few,TRBJ2-5,TRBV6-1,ASRSIGGWETQY
-,TRBJ2-3,TRBV29-1,SVRGGDAPDTQY
-,TRBJ2-3,TRBV13,ACCLGLAEGGWGTDTQY
many,TRBJ2-5,TRBV12-3/TRBV12-4,ASSQGTGWETQY
few,TRBJ2-2,TRBV7-2,ASSLGDRDNTGELF
-,TRBJ2-5,TRBV7-9,ASSLIVGLSETQY